This TCR beta chain was observed in a study of T cells in Graves' hyperthyroidism and ophthalmopathy. Hyperthyroidism patients were newly diagnosed, had disease duration under 2 months, and were aged 18 to 65 years. The CDR3 is made up of 15 amino acids. V was clipped by 3 bases and J by 5 bases, with 16 bases between them. TCR beta CDR3 sequences were amplified from RNA transcripts. First-round RT-PCR targeting the TCR CDR3 was performed with the HTBI primer set. A single record per CDR3 protein comes from TCRdb applying MiXCR to the multiplex PCR reads. Of around 420,000 distinct CDR3 sequences in the sample, approximately 14% were seen once.

The source of this sequence is a woman aged 18-29 years with Graves' hyperthyroidism. Sequencing was performed on blood. The genes are TRBV12-3 or TRBV12-4 and TRBJ2-5, with D maybe TRBD2 (6 bases). CDR3 protein: CASSFVAGPGETQYF. DNA of the CDR3: TGTGCCAGCAGTTTTGTTGCGGGACCTGGGGAGACCCAGTACTTC.